What follows is one T cell receptor (beta chain) and its context. Its antigen is not identified. The data originate from a study of PD-1 blockade in classical Hodgkin lymphoma. TCRdb's copy holds only in-frame clones and misses some; the assay was immunoSEQ multiplex PCR. The table has over 70,000 clones, about nine tenths seen once. Sample time point: cycle 4 day 1 (C4D1), after six to seven weeks of nivolumab. Brentuximab vedotin exposure varied among the patients, all of whom had relapsed after autologous stem cell transplantation. Points from the study as a whole: After ASCT, patients who started nivolumab under 1 year later were excluded.

CDR1 is GTSNPN and CDR2 is SVGIG in the germline V gene (reference sequence). V was shortened by 2 bases and J by 4 bases, with 9 bases between the two germline ends. This CDR3 is built from 14 residues. The input for sequencing was peripheral blood mononuclear cells (PBMCs), taken before the fourth cycle of nivolumab. The sequence came from a human donor with classical Hodgkin lymphoma. The chain has TRBV30 and TRBJ1-6; D may be TRBD1 (5 bases). In DNA form, the CDR3 reads TGTGCCTGGAGTCGGGGCTCTTATAATTCACCCCTCCACTTT. Translation: CAWSRGSYNSPLHF.